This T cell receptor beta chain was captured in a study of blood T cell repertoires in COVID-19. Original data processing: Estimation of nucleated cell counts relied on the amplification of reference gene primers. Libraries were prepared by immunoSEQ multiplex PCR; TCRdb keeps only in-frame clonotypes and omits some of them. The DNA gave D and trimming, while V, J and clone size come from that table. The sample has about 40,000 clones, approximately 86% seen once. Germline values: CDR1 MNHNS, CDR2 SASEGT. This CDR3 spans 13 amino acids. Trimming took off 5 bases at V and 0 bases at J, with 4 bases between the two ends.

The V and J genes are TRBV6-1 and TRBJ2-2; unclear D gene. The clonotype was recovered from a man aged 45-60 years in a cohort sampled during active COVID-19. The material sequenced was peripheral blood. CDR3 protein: CASSYSNTGELFF. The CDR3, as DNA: TGTGCCAGCAGTTATTCGAACACCGGGGAGCTGTTTTTT.